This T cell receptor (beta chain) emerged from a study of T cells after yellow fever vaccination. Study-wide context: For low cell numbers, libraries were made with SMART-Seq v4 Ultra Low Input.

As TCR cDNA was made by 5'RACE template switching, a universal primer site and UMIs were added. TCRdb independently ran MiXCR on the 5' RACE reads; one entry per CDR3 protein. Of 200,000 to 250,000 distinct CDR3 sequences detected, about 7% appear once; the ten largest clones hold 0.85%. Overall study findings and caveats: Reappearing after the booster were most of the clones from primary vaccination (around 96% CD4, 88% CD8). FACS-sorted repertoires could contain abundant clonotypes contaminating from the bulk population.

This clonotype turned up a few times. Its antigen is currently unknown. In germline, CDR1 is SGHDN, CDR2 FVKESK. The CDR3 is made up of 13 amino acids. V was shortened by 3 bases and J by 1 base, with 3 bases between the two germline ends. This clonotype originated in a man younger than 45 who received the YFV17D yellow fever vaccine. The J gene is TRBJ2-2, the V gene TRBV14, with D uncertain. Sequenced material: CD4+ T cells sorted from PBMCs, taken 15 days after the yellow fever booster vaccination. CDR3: CASSHKNTGELFF. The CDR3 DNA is TGTGCCAGCAGCCATAAGAACACCGGGGAGCTGTTTTTT.